This TCR beta chain was observed in a study of neurological immune-mediated disorders. This clonotype was seen many times. Its antigen is not identified. Study-wide findings and caveats: The study found no CDR3 amino acid sequences shared by expanded clones across subjects, suggesting private repertoires in all groups. Neither clinical nor MRI features showed any association with the multiple sclerosis repertoire cluster, and the authors stated that larger cohorts are needed.

Time point noted: longitudinal time-point 2. CDR3 length equals 15 residues. Trimming removed 3 bases from V and 3 bases from J; junction bases left unmatched: 5. Germline CDR1 reads SGHDN; CDR2 reads FVKESK. A 10-nucleotide random UMI tagged transcripts in template-switch 5'RACE cDNA synthesis. Via MiXCR, TCRdb re-called the 5' RACE reads, giving one row per CDR3 protein. The sample lists tens of thousands of distinct CDR3 sequences; 4.5% to 7.5% were seen once. This sequence joins TRBV14 and TRBJ2-1; TRBD1 aligns across 7 bases. Material for sequencing was PBMCs. The sequence came from a woman in her fifties or sixties with multiple sclerosis. In DNA, the CDR3 is TGTGCCAGCAGCCATCTTCAGGGGGACTACAATGAGCAGTTCTTC. Residues: CASSHLQGDYNEQFF.